This T cell receptor (beta chain) was captured in a study of T cells after posttransplantation cyclophosphamide. The assay was immunoSEQ multiplex PCR, and TCRdb's table has in-frame clones only and misses some. The sample yields about 30,000 clones, without any singletons. Broader study findings: Recipient CMV seropositivity and CMV reactivation strongly tracked TRB clonality.

This clone was observed many times. As yet, its antigen is unknown. CDR1 SGHAT and CDR2 FQNNGV come from the germline V gene. The CDR3 contains 14 residues. V lost 0 bases and J lost 4, with 7 bases in between. Material: PBMCs. The clonotype was recovered from a woman aged 60-75 years in good health, CMV-negative, and a related stem cell transplant donor. The genes are TRBV11-2 and TRBJ1-5, with D unresolved. Written as DNA, the CDR3 is TGTGCCAGCAGCTTAGATATCTATAATCAGCCCCAGCATTTT. Encoded protein: CASSLDIYNQPQHF.